The rows below give T cell receptor beta chains drawn from one sample of a study of blood T cell repertoires in COVID-19. Produced via immunoSEQ multiplex PCR; TCRdb's table is partial and in-frame only. Found here are around 700,000 clones, approximately 90% of them singletons; the top ten hold about 0.26%. Sample: peripheral blood. All receptors derive from a woman younger than 35 with acute or convalescent COVID-19. CDR3s include the opening cysteine and the closing phenylalanine or tryptophan. The D gene is left open where the match is weak. A clone size is listed for some rows: how often the clone was seen (once, few, many), or a class if it is expanded.

CDR3: CASSFGGANSPLHF
DNA: TGTGCCAGCAGCTTCGGGGGAGCGAATTCACCCCTCCACTTT
size: .
V: TRBV5-6
D: .
J: TRBJ1-6

CDR3: CASSNSGGDPGRSEQYF
DNA: TGTGCCAGCAGCAATAGCGGGGGGGACCCTGGGAGGAGCGAGCAGTACTTC
size: .
V: TRBV21-1
D: .
J: TRBJ2-7

CDR3: CASSDSPVAGVETQYF
DNA: TGTGCCAGCAGCGATTCCCCCGTGGCGGGGGTTGAGACCCAGTACTTC
size: once
V: TRBV9
D: TRBD2
J: TRBJ2-5

CDR3: CASSIGGYEQYF
DNA: TGTGCCAGTAGTATCGGAGGCTACGAGCAGTACTTC
size: .
V: TRBV19
D: .
J: TRBJ2-7

CDR3: CASSYTTTDTQYF
DNA: TGCGCCAGCAGCTATACAACCACAGATACGCAGTATTTT
size: .
V: TRBV5-1
D: .
J: TRBJ2-3

CDR3: CASSPGQSSHEKLFF
DNA: TGTGCCAGCTCACCGGGACAGTCGAGCCATGAAAAACTGTTTTTT
size: .
V: TRBV18
D: TRBD1
J: TRBJ1-4

CDR3: CASSNTATNEKLFF
DNA: TGTGCCAGCAGCAACACCGCAACTAATGAAAAACTGTTTTTT
size: .
V: TRBV9
D: .
J: TRBJ1-4

CDR3: CASSPDMSSYEQYF
DNA: TGCGCCAGCAGCCCTGACATGAGCTCCTACGAGCAGTACTTC
size: few
V: TRBV4-3
D: .
J: TRBJ2-7

CDR3: CASSQEPRGNSPLHF
DNA: TGTGCCAGCAGCCAAGAGCCTAGGGGGAATTCACCCCTCCACTTT
size: .
V: TRBV4-2
D: .
J: TRBJ1-6

CDR3: CASLEGGNNYGYTF
DNA: TGTGCCAGCTTAGAGGGGGGGAATAACTATGGCTACACCTTC
size: .
V: TRBV11-2
D: .
J: TRBJ1-2

CDR3: CASRLQGWSGYTF
DNA: TGTGCCAGCAGATTACAGGGGTGGAGCGGCTACACCTTC
size: .
V: TRBV27
D: TRBD1
J: TRBJ1-2

CDR3: CASSRTDMNTEAFF
DNA: TGTGCCAGCAGCCGGACAGACATGAACACTGAAGCTTTCTTT
size: .
V: TRBV3-1/TRBV3-2
D: .
J: TRBJ1-1

CDR3: CASSFQGETYYGYTF
DNA: TGCGCCAGCAGCTTCCAGGGGGAGACCTACTATGGCTACACCTTC
size: .
V: TRBV5-1
D: TRBD1
J: TRBJ1-2

CDR3: CASSEGLLQETQYF
DNA: TGTGCCAGCAGTGAAGGGCTCCTCCAAGAGACCCAGTACTTC
size: .
V: TRBV6-1
D: .
J: TRBJ2-5

CDR3: CSVESRRWLGTDGGNTEAFF
DNA: TGCAGCGTTGAGTCCCGACGGTGGCTTGGGACAGACGGAGGGAACACTGAAGCTTTCTTT
size: once
V: TRBV29-1
D: TRBD1
J: TRBJ1-1

CDR3: CASSIDGYGYTF
DNA: TGTGCCAGTAGTATCGACGGGTATGGCTACACCTTC
size: .
V: TRBV19
D: .
J: TRBJ1-2

CDR3: CASSLEFRTGWYGGYTF
DNA: TGTGCCAGCAGTTTAGAATTCCGGACAGGGTGGTATGGTGGCTACACCTTC
size: .
V: TRBV27
D: TRBD1
J: TRBJ1-2

CDR3: CATSERTSVRDTQYF
DNA: TGTGCCACCAGTGAACGGACTAGCGTTCGAGATACGCAGTATTTT
size: .
V: TRBV24-1
D: TRBD2
J: TRBJ2-3

CDR3: CASSRFFVGQSYGYTF
DNA: TGCGCCAGCAGCCGATTTTTTGTAGGACAGAGCTATGGCTACACCTTC
size: .
V: TRBV4-1
D: .
J: TRBJ1-2

CDR3: CASSLVGTLGEKLFF
DNA: TGTGCCAGCAGCTTAGTCGGGACATTGGGGGAAAAACTGTTTTTT
size: once
V: TRBV7-2
D: .
J: TRBJ1-4

CDR3: CASSMIQSNQPQHF
DNA: TGTGCCAGTAGTATGATCCAGAGCAATCAGCCCCAGCATTTT
size: .
V: TRBV19
D: .
J: TRBJ1-5

CDR3: CASSMGLEAIINYGYTF
DNA: TGTGCCAGTAGTATGGGGTTGGAGGCTATAATTAACTATGGCTACACCTTC
size: .
V: TRBV19
D: .
J: TRBJ1-2